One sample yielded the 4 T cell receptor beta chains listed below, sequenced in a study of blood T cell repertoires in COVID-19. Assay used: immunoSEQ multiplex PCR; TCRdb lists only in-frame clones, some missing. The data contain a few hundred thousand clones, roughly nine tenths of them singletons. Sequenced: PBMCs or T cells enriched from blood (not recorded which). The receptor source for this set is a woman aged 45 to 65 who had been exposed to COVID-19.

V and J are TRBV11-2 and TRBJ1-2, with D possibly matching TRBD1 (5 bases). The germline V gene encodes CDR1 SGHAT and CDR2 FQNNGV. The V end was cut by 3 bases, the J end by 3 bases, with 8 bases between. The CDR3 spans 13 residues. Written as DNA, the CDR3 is TGTGCCAGCAGCTTGGTCAGGGACTATGGCTACACCTTC. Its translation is CASSLVRDYGYTF.

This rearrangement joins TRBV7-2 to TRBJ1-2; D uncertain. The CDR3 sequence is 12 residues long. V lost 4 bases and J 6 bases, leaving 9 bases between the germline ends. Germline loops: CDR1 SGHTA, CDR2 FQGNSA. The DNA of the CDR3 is TGTGCCAGCAGCTATGCAGTGGATGGCTACACCTTC. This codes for CASSYAVDGYTF.

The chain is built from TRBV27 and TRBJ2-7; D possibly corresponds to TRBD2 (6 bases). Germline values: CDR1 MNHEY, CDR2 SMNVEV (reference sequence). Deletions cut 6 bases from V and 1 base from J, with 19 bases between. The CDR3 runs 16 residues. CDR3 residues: CASSLYGLASSYEQYF. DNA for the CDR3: TGTGCCAGCAGCCTTTATGGCCTAGCGTCATCCTACGAGCAGTACTTC.

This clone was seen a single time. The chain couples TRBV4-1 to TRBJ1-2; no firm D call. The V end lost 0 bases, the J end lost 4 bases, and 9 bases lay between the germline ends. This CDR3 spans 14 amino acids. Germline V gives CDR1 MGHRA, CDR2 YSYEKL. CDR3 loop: CASSQDHGLYGYTF. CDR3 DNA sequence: TGCGCCAGCAGCCAAGATCATGGCCTCTATGGCTACACCTTC.